This TCR beta chain was profiled in a study of cytomegalovirus exposure and HLA in healthy donors. Study-wide results and caveats: The investigators catalogued 180 or so TCR beta chains as cytomegalovirus-associated. TCR beta V- and J-gene trimming was later associated with a missense DCLRE1C variant.

The PCR had 60 Vbeta and 13 Jbeta primers. The method was immunoSEQ multiplex PCR; TCRdb's version includes in-frame clones alone and lacks a portion of them. The sample includes 100,000 to 150,000 clones. Points on this clone: As yet, its antigen is unknown. In the same sample, other DNA sequences code for this CDR3.

The CDR3 loop spans 17 amino acids. V lost 5 bases, J lost 6 bases, and 17 bases stayed unmatched. CDR1 and CDR2 from the germline V gene are LNHDA and SQIVND (reference sequence). The chain is built from TRBV19 and TRBJ2-3; 7 bases are shared with TRBD1. This clonotype was sampled from a man aged 18 to 35 in good health and CMV-seronegative. The specimen was PBMCs. The CDR3 DNA sequence: TGTGCCAGTAGTGCACGACCTCGGACAGGAATCACCGATACGCAGTATTTT. It specifies CASSARPRTGITDTQYF.